This TCR beta chain is from a study of PD-1 blockade in classical Hodgkin lymphoma. Details on this clone: What it binds is not known.

The CDR3 runs 14 residues. Germline V gene lookup returns CDR1 MDHEN and CDR2 SYDVKM. J lost 3 bases, V lost 8 bases, and 9 bases had no gene match. Study-level points and caveats: CD4+ TCR diversity, unlike CD8+, climbed significantly by C4D1. Complete responders had baseline diversity similar to newly diagnosed patients. Healthy donors were reported to have higher baseline TCR diversity than newly diagnosed patients.

TCRdb keeps only in-frame clones here, not all; method: immunoSEQ multiplex PCR. This table has over 25,000 clones, approximately 87% appearing once. Autologous stem cell transplantation was followed by relapse in every patient, and brentuximab vedotin exposure varied. Best outcomes ranged across complete response, partial response and progressive disease. The sample consisted of peripheral blood mononuclear cells (PBMCs), taken before the second cycle of nivolumab. The chain employs TRBV28 and TRBJ2-7; TRBD1 matches at 8 bases. The sequence was obtained from a human donor with classical Hodgkin lymphoma. The CDR3 DNA is TGTGCCAGCGTCAGCCCAGGGGGCGGCTACGAGCAGTACTTC. Translation gives CASVSPGGGYEQYF.